These 29 T cell receptor beta chains share one sample of origin, sequenced in a study of T cells in Graves' hyperthyroidism and ophthalmopathy. Authors of the study amplified TCR beta CDR3 regions from RNA transcripts. An initial round of RT-PCR targeting the TCR CDR3 relied on the HTBI primer set. Each CDR3 protein is one row after TCRdb ran MiXCR on the multiplex PCR reads. In the table there are hundreds of thousands of distinct CDR3 sequences, approximately 42% of which are singletons. Sequenced sample: peripheral blood or thyroid tissue (not recorded which). The receptors shown here come from an adult man with Graves' disease, either hyperthyroidism or ophthalmopathy (not recorded which).

This clonotype occurred once. The rearrangement uses TRBV7-9 and TRBJ1-3, with TRBD1 identical over 7 bases. Germline assignment: CDR1 SEHNR and CDR2 FQNEAQ (reference sequence). The CDR3 is made up of 16 amino acids. The V segment lost 1 base and the J segment 3 bases; nucleotides outside the gene matches: 6. The CDR3 DNA reads TGTGCCAGCAGCTTAGGACAGGGAGTAAATGGAAACACCATATATTTT. It is translated as CASSLGQGVNGNTIYF.

The rearrangement uses TRBV7-2 and TRBJ1-1; 10 nucleotides align to TRBD1. V was pared by 5 bases and J by 3 bases, with 6 bases of the junction left unmatched. There are 15 residues in the CDR3. Germline V gives CDR1 SGHTA, CDR2 FQGNSA. CDR3 in DNA: TGTGCCAGCAGCCAAGGTGGGACAGGGGACACTGAAGCTTTCTTT. This translates into CASSQGGTGDTEAFF.

The chain is built from TRBV6-5 and TRBJ2-7, with no clear D. The CDR3 has 13 amino acids. Per germline, CDR1 MNHEY and CDR2 SVGAGI. V lost 6 bases to trimming and J lost 0 bases, with 9 bases between them. This CDR3 is CASSSSSSYEQYF. The CDR3 nucleotides read TGTGCCAGCAGCTCCTCGTCCTCCTACGAGCAGTACTTC.

This chain connects TRBV24-1 to TRBJ2-6; 9 nucleotides line up with TRBD1. Trimming took 4 bases from V and 1 from J; bases not matched to a gene: 4. The CDR3 length is 17 residues. CDR1 KGHDR and CDR2 SFDVKD come from the germline V gene. CDR3 residues: CATSDSDRGSGANVLTF. The CDR3, as DNA: TGTGCCACCAGTGACTCCGACAGGGGGTCTGGGGCCAACGTCCTGACTTTC.

A few counts support this clonotype. This chain joins TRBV19 and TRBJ1-5; 11 bases align to TRBD1. The CDR3 is 17 amino acids. J gave up 3 bases and V 5 bases, and 9 bases lay outside the gene matches. Germline V gives CDR1 LNHDA, CDR2 SQIVND (reference sequence). The CDR3 loop is CASSSGQGVALNQPQHF. CDR3 nucleotides: TGTGCCAGTAGTTCGGGACAGGGGGTTGCACTCAATCAGCCCCAGCATTTT.

This clonotype turned up a few times. This chain connects TRBV20-1 to TRBJ1-1; 8 positions agree with TRBD1. Germline V gene sequence: CDR1 DFQATT, CDR2 SNEGSKA (reference sequence). The CDR3 covers 16 residues. The ends lost 5 bases at V and 1 base at J; junction bases unmatched: 12. The CDR3 DNA is TGCAGTGCTCGGAGTCTACAGGGGGGGGGGAACACTGAAGCTTTCTTT. This gives the protein CSARSLQGGGNTEAFF.

This clonotype was recorded a few times. The chain has TRBV7-9 and TRBJ1-2, with TRBD1 as a possible D gene (6 bases). The V and J ends lost 8 bases and 6 bases respectively, with 25 bases between them. Germline loops: CDR1 SEHNR, CDR2 FQNEAQ (reference sequence). This CDR3 has 16 residues. The CDR3 coding sequence is TGTGCCAGCGGCCCCAGCGGTTCCAGGGGATTACATGGCTACACCTTC. Translation gives CASGPSGSRGLHGYTF.

V gene TRBV7-9 combines with J gene TRBJ1-4; TRBD1 might be the D (6 bases). V lost 5 bases and J lost 7, with 14 bases in between. This CDR3 region has 14 residues. Germline values: CDR1 SEHNR, CDR2 FQNEAQ (reference sequence). The CDR3, as DNA: TGTGCCAGCAGCCCGACAGGAGTTAGTGAAAAACTGTTTTTT. Translation gives CASSPTGVSEKLFF.

V usage is TRBV7-2 and J usage is TRBJ1-1; weak D call: TRBD1 (5 bases). This CDR3 spans 14 amino acids. Deletions cut 8 bases from V and 2 bases from J, with 15 bases between. Looked up from germline, CDR1 is SGHTA and CDR2 is FQGNSA. CDR3 DNA: TGTGCCAGCCAAGGTGCGTGGGACAACACTGAAGCTTTCTTT. Amino acid sequence: CASQGAWDNTEAFF.

This clonotype has just a few counts. This chain links TRBV5-1 with TRBJ1-2; a possible D gene is TRBD1 (6 bases). The V end lost 0 bases, the J end lost 8 bases, and 17 bases lay between the germline ends. From germline, CDR1 is SGHRS and CDR2 YFSETQ. This CDR3 is 15 amino acids long. The CDR3 DNA reads as TGCGCCAGCAGCTTGGATTCTCGACAGGAGAAAGGCTACACCTTC. This translates into CASSLDSRQEKGYTF. The whole variable domain, filled in from reference TRBV5-1 and TRBJ1-2, reads KAGVTQTPRYLIKTRGQQVTLSCSPISGHRSVSWYQQTPGQGLQFLFEYFSETQRNKGNFPGRFSGRQFSNSRSEMNVSTLELGDSALYLCASSLDSRQEKGYTFGSGTRLTVV.

V is TRBV7-9 and J is TRBJ2-5; D gene unclear. Trimming stripped 3 bases from V and 0 bases from J, with 5 bases between. This CDR3 spans 13 amino acids. Germline V gene data show CDR1 as SEHNR and CDR2 as FQNEAQ (reference sequence). CDR3 loop: CASSFRDQETQYF. The CDR3 DNA reads as TGTGCCAGCAGCTTCCGGGACCAAGAGACCCAGTACTTC.

This clonotype was found many times. The chain carries TRBV12-3 or TRBV12-4 and TRBJ1-2; 8 bases line up with TRBD1. Losses at the gene ends were 10 bases for V and 8 bases for J; bases not matched to a gene: 12. The CDR3 has 13 amino acids. The CDR3: CAIQTGTGRGYTF. CDR3 nucleotides: TGTGCCATCCAAACCGGGACAGGACGAGGCTACACCTTC.

The chain combines TRBV2 with TRBJ1-2; no clear D gene. V lost 7 bases and J lost 6, with 12 bases in between. The CDR3 is 12 amino acids. Germline V gene data show CDR1 as SNHLY and CDR2 as FYNNEI. The CDR3 loop reads CASTQVVDGYTF. The CDR3 DNA reads TGTGCCAGCACTCAGGTCGTAGATGGCTACACCTTC.

The gene calls are TRBV6-4 and TRBJ1-2; D is ambiguous. Trimming pared 9 bases from V and 8 bases from J, leaving 7 bases between. The CDR3 is 9 amino acids. Germline CDR1 is MRHNA and CDR2 is SNTAGT. The CDR3 protein is CARMWGYTF. CDR3 sequence (DNA): TGTGCCAGGATGTGGGGCTACACCTTC.

The rearrangement joins TRBV7-8 to TRBJ2-5, with D hard to call. Germline V gives CDR1 SGHVS, CDR2 FQNEAQ. The CDR3 length is 10 residues. The germline V and J ends were trimmed by 4 bases and 11 bases, with 8 bases remaining between them. The CDR3 region has the DNA TGTGCCAGCAGCTCATTCGTTCAGTACTTC. It specifies CASSSFVQYF.

This chain links TRBV14 with TRBJ2-5; TRBD2 might be the D (6 bases). Germline values: CDR1 SGHDN, CDR2 FVKESK. V lost 3 bases, J lost 3 bases, and 8 bases lay in between. The CDR3 covers 13 residues. The CDR3 loop reads CASSQTSEETQYF. For the CDR3, the DNA is TGTGCCAGCAGCCAGACTAGTGAAGAGACCCAGTACTTC.

This clonotype was picked up many times. V gene TRBV10-3 combines with J gene TRBJ1-6; weak D call: TRBD1 (5 bases). The ends were cut back, 2 bases at V and 7 bases at J, with 9 bases in the middle. The CDR3 is 14 residues long. The V gene's germline CDR1 is ENHRY and CDR2 SYGVKD. The CDR3 DNA is TGTGCCATCAGTGAGGGACAAGTAAATTCACCCCTCCACTTT. It specifies CAISEGQVNSPLHF.

This clonotype has ten or more counts. The chain combines TRBV19 with TRBJ2-6; 8 nucleotides line up with TRBD1. V was clipped by 6 bases and J by 0 bases; unmatched bases: 4. This CDR3 comprises 16 residues. Germline CDR1 reads LNHDA; CDR2 reads SQIVND (reference sequence). CDR3 nucleotides: TGTGCCAGTAGAATCACAGGGGGCTCTGGGGCCAACGTCCTGACTTTC. Protein sequence: CASRITGGSGANVLTF. Filled out from reference TRBV19 and TRBJ2-6, the complete variable domain reads DGGITQSPKYLFRKEGQNVTLSCEQNLNHDAMYWYRQDPGQGLRLIYYSQIVNDFQKGDIAEGYSVSREKKESFPLTVTSAQKNPTAFYLCASRITGGSGANVLTFGAGSRLTVL.

The sample holds one count of this clonotype. This may stem from a read error, because a much larger clone lies one nucleotide away. V and J are TRBV7-9 and TRBJ1-3; 8 nucleotides match TRBD1. The CDR3 length is 15 residues. Germline V gives CDR1 SEHNR, CDR2 FQNEAQ (reference sequence). V was clipped by 4 bases and J by 4 bases; unmatched bases: 6. The CDR3 is CASSYPDRAGNTIYF. Here the CDR3 DNA reads TGTGCCAGCAGCTACCCGGACAGGGCAGGAAACACCATATATTTT.

This CDR3 is CATSSLRGGPYEQYF. CDR3 sequence (DNA): TGTGCCACCAGCAGCTTGCGAGGGGGCCCGTACGAGCAGTACTTC. The V gene is TRBV15, the J gene TRBJ2-7; 7 positions match TRBD1. The V and J ends lost 3 bases and 4 bases, in that order; junction bases with no gene match: 9. This CDR3 is built from 15 residues. Germline CDR1 reads LNHNV; CDR2 reads YYDKDF (reference sequence).

The genes are TRBV6-1 and TRBJ1-5; the D is unclear. The CDR3 length is 12 residues. The germline CDR1 and CDR2 sequences are MNHNS and SASEGT. The V end lost 7 bases, the J end lost 11 bases, and 15 bases lay between the germline ends. This CDR3 is CASTNQAETQHF. CDR3 coding DNA: TGTGCCAGCACTAACCAGGCAGAGACCCAGCATTTT.

The chain is built from TRBV25-1 and TRBJ1-3; D not certain. Germline-derived CDR1 and CDR2 are MGHDK and SYGVNS. The CDR3 runs to 14 residues. V was cut by 5 bases and J by 4 bases, with 12 bases left in between. CDR3 bases: TGTGCCAGCAGTTTACACGGGAAAGGAAACACCATATATTTT. As protein: CASSLHGKGNTIYF.

Remarks on this clonotype: Mismatch with germline at one junction end may stem from a read error. The V call is TRBV19, the J call TRBJ1-1; D call uncertain. This CDR3 spans 14 amino acids. Germline V gene lookup returns CDR1 LNHDA and CDR2 SQIVND (reference sequence). The CDR3 sequence: CPSSLDWLNTEAFF. CDR3 coding DNA: TGTCCCAGCAGCTTAGATTGGTTGAACACTGAAGCTTTCTTT.

V and J are TRBV20-1 and TRBJ2-2; D unresolved. The V gene's germline CDR1 is DFQATT and CDR2 SNEGSKA (reference sequence). V lost 6 bases to trimming and J lost 9 bases, with 5 bases between them. The CDR3 spans 9 residues. The CDR3 region is CSASRELFF. Written as DNA, the CDR3 is TGCAGTGCCAGCAGGGAGCTGTTTTTT.

Turning to this clonotype: A junction end diverges from the germline sequence, so it may reflect a read error. This rearrangement joins TRBV25-1 to TRBJ1-1; D is perhaps TRBD1 (5 bases). The CDR3 length is 14 residues. Looked up from germline, CDR1 is MGHDK and CDR2 is SYGVNS. This chain's CDR3 is CASSSLGENTETFF. In nucleotides, the CDR3 is TGTGCCAGCAGCTCACTAGGGGAGAACACTGAAACTTTCTTT.

Note on this clonotype: This may arise from a read error, as a much more abundant clone is one base away. CDR3 in DNA: TGTGCCATCAGTATCTCTGGAAACACCATATATTTT. It codes for CAISISGNTIYF. The genes are TRBV10-3 and TRBJ1-3; D is undetermined. Germline V gene lookup returns CDR1 ENHRY and CDR2 SYGVKD. V was clipped by 5 bases and J by 0 bases, with 2 bases between them. This CDR3 is built from 12 residues.

Comment on this clonotype: A much bigger clone sits one base away, suggesting this may be a read error. The chain combines TRBV9 with TRBJ1-2, with a possible D match to TRBD1 (5 bases). V was cut by 0 bases and J by 9 bases, with 18 bases left in between. CDR3 length equals 15 residues. The V gene's germline CDR1 is SGDLS and CDR2 YYNGEE. The CDR3 spells CASSVAQGTDRSYTF. For the CDR3, the DNA is TGTGCCAGCAGCGTAGCCCAAGGGACCGACCGTAGCTACACCTTC.

This clonotype was seen a single time. Its ends do not fully match the called genes, so a read error is possible. The V and J genes are TRBV7-9 and TRBJ2-5; 9 bases line up with TRBD2. The CDR3 is 16 amino acids. Germline V lookup: CDR1 SEHNR, CDR2 FQNEAQ (reference sequence). The CDR3 region is CVSSLLRGGATETQYF. In DNA, the CDR3 is TGCGTCAGCAGCTTACTTCGCGGGGGGGCCACGGAGACCCAGTACTTC.

J is TRBJ1-5 and V is TRBV20-1, with no clear D. Trimming stripped 0 bases from V and 2 bases from J, with 14 bases between. Germline CDR1 is DFQATT and CDR2 is SNEGSKA (reference sequence). CDR3 length equals 16 residues. The CDR3 DNA sequence: TGCAGTGCTAGAGATTTTCAAGTCCTCGGCAATCAGCCCCAGCATTTT. Protein: CSARDFQVLGNQPQHF.